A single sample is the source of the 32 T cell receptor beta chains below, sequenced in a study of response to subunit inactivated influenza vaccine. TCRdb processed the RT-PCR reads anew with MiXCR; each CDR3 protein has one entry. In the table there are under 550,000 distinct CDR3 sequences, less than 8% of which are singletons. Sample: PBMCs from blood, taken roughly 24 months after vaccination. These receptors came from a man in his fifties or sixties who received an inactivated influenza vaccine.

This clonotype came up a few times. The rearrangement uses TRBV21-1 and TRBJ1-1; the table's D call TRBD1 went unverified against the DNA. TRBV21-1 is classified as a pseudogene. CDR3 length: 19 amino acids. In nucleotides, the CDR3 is TGTGCCAGCAGCAAGGATGGGGCAGACAACAGGGTTTGGCTCGCTGAAGCTTTCTTT. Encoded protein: CASSKDGADNRVWLAEAFF.

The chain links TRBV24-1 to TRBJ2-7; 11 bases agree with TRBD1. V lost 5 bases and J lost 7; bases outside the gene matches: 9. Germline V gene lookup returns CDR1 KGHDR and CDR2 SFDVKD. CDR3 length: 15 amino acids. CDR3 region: CATSGGGQGEEEQYF. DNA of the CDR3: TGTGCCACCAGTGGCGGGGGACAGGGGGAAGAGGAGCAGTACTTC.

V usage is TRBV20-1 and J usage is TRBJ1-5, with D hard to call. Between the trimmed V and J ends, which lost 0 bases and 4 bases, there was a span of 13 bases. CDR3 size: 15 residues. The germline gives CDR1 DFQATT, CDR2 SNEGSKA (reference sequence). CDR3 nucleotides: TGCAGTGCTAGAGACGTCGGGCACATAAATCAGCCCCAGCATTTT. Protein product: CSARDVGHINQPQHF.

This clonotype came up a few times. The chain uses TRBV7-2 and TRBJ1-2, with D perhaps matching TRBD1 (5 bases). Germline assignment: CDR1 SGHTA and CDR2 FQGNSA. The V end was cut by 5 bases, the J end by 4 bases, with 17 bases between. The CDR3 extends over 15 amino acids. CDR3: CASSPAGPGLYGYTF. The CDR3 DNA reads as TGTGCCAGCAGCCCAGCTGGGCCGGGGCTCTATGGCTACACCTTC.

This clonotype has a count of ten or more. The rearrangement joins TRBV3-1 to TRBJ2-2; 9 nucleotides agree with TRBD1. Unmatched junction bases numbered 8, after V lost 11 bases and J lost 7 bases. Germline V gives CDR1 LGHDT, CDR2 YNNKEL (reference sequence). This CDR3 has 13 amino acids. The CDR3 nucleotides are TGTGCCTCCCTACAGGGGGCTGGCGGGGAGCTGTTTTTT. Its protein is CASLQGAGGELFF.

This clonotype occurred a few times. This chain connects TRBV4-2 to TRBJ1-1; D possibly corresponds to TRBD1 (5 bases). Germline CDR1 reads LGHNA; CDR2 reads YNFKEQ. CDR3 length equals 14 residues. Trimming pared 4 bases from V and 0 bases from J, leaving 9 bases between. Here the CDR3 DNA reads TGTGCCAGCAGCCCGACAGCAATGAACACTGAAGCTTTCTTT. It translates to CASSPTAMNTEAFF.

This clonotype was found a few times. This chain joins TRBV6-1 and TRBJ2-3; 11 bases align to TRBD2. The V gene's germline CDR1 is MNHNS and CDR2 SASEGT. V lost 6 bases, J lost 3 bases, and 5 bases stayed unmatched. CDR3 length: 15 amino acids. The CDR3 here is CASSTLAGVTDTQYF. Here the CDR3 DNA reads TGTGCCAGCAGCACACTAGCGGGAGTGACAGATACGCAGTATTTT.

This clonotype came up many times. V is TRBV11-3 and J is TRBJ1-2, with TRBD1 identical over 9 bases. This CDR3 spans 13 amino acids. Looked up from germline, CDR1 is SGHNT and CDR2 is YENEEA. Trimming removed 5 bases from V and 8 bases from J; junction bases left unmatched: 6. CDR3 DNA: TGTGCCAGCAGCAGTACAGGGGGCGTCGGCTACACCTTC. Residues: CASSSTGGVGYTF.

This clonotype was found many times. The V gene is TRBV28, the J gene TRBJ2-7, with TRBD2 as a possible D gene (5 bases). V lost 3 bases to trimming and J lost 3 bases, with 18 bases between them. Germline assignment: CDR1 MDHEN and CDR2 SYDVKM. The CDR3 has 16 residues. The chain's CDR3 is CASSFASSGVIYEQYF. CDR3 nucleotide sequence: TGTGCCAGCAGTTTCGCCTCCAGCGGTGTGATCTACGAGCAGTACTTC.

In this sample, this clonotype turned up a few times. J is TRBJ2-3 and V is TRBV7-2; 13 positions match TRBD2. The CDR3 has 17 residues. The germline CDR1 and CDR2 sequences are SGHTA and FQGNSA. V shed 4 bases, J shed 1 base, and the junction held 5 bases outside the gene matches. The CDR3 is CASSYGTSGARTDTQYF. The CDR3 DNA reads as TGTGCCAGCAGCTATGGGACTAGCGGGGCCCGCACAGATACGCAGTATTTT.

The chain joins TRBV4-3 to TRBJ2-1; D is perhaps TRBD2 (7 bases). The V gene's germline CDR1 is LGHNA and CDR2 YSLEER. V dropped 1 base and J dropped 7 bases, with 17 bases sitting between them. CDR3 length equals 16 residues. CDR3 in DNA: TGCGCCAGCAGCCAAGTTCTTTCCGGGGGGCCGAATGAGCAGTTCTTC. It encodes CASSQVLSGGPNEQFF.

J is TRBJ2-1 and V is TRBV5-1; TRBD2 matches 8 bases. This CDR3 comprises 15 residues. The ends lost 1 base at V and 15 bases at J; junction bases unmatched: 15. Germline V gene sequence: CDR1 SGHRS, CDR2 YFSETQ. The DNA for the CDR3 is TGCGCCAGCAGCTTGCTGGTAGCGGGAAGCCCACTTGTGTTCTTC. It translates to CASSLLVAGSPLVFF.

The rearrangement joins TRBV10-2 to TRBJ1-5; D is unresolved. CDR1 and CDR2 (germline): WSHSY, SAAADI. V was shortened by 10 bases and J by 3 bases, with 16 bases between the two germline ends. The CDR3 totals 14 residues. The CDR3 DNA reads TGCGCCACCTCATCGGACGGCTTCAATCAGCCCCAGCATTTT. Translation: CATSSDGFNQPQHF.

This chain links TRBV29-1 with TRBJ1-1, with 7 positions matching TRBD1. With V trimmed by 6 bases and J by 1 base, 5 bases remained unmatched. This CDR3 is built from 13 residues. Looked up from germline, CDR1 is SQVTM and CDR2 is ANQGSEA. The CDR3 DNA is TGCAGCGTCTCTCAGGGGGAGAACACTGAAGCTTTCTTT. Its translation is CSVSQGENTEAFF.

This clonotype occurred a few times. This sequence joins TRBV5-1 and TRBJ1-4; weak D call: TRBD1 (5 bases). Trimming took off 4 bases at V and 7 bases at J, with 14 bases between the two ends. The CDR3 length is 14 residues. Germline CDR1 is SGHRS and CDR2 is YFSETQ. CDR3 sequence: CASSTGPPSEKLFF. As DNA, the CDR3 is TGCGCCAGCAGCACGGGACCGCCTAGTGAAAAACTGTTTTTT.

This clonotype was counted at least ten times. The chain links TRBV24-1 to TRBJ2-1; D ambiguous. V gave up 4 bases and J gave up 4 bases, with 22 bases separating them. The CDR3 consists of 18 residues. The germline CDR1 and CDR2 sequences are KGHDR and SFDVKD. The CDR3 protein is CATSDPWKSGGKYNEQFF. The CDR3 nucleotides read TGTGCCACCAGTGACCCTTGGAAGTCTGGCGGTAAATACAATGAGCAGTTCTTC.

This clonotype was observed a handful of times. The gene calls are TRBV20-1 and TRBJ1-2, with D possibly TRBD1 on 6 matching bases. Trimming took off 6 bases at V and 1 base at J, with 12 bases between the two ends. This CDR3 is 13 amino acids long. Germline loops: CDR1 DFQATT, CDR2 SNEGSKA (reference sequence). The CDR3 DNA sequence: TGCAGTGCCTCACAGGGTTTTAACTATGGCTACACCTTC. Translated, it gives CSASQGFNYGYTF.

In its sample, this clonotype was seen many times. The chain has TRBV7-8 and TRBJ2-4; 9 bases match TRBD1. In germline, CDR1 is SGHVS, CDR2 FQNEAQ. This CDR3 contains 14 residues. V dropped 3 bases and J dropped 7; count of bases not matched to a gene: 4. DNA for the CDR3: TGTGCCAGCAGCTTCGGACAGGGGCTTAACATTCAGTACTTC. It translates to CASSFGQGLNIQYF.

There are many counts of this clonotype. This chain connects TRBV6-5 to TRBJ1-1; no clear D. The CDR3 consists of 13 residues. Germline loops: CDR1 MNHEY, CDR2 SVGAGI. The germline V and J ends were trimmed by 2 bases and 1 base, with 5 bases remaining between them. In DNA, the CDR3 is TGTGCCAGCAGTTACGCCCGGAACACTGAAGCTTTCTTT. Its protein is CASSYARNTEAFF.

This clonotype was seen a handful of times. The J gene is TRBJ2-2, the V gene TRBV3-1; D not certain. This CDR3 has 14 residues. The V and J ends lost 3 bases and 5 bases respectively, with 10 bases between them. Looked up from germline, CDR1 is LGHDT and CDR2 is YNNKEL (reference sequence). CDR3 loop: CASSHDPLTGELFF. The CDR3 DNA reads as TGTGCCAGCAGCCATGACCCACTGACCGGGGAGCTGTTTTTT.

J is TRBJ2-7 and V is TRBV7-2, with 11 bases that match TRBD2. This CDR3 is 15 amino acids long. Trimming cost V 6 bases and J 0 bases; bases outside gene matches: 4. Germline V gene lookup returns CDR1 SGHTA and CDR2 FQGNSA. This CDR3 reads CASRRTSGSSYEQYF. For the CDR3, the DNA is TGTGCCAGCAGAAGGACTAGCGGGTCCTCCTACGAGCAGTACTTC.

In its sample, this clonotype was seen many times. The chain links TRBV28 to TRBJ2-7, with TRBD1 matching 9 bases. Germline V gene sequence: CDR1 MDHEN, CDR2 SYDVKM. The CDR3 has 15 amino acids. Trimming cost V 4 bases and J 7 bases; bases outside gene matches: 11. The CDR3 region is CASSSFTDRGKEQYF. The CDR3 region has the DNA TGTGCCAGCAGTTCCTTCACGGACAGGGGTAAGGAGCAGTACTTC.

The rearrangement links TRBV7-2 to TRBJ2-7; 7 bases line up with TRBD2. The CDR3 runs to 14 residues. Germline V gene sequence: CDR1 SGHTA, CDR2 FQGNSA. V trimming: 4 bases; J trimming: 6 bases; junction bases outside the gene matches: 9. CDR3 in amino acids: CASSYRGGRAEQYF. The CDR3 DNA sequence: TGTGCCAGCAGCTATAGGGGCGGGAGAGCCGAGCAGTACTTC.

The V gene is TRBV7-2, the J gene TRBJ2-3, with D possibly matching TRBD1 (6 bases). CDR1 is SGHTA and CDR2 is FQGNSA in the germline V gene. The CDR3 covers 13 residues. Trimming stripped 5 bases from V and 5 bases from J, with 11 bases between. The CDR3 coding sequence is TGTGCCAGCAGCGCGTTCAGGGGAGATACGCAGTATTTT. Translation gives CASSAFRGDTQYF.

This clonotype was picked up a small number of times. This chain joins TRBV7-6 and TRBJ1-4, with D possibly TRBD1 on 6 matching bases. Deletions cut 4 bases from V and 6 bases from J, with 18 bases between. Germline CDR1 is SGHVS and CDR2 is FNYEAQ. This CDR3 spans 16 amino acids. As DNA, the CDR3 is TGTGCCAGCAGCTGGGGGACAAGGGGAGTGGATGAAAAACTGTTTTTT. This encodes CASSWGTRGVDEKLFF. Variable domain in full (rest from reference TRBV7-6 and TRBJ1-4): GAGVSQSPRYKVTKRGQDVALRCDPISGHVSLYWYRQALGQGPEFLTYFNYEAQQDKSGLPNDRFSAERPEGSISTLTIQRTEQRDSAMYRCASSWGTRGVDEKLFFGSGTQLSVL.

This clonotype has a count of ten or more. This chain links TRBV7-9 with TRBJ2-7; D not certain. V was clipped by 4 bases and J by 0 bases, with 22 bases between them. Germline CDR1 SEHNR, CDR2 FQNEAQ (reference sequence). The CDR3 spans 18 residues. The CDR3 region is CASSSTSLTTQYSYEQYF. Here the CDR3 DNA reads TGTGCCAGCAGCTCGACGAGCCTGACGACACAGTACTCCTACGAGCAGTACTTC.

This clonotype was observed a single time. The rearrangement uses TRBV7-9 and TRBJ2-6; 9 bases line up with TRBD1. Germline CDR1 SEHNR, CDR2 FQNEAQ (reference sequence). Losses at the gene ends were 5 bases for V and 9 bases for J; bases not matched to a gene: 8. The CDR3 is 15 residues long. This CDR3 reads CASSPQGAGNNVLTF. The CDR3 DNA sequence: TGTGCCAGCAGCCCACAGGGGGCAGGGAACAACGTCCTGACTTTC.

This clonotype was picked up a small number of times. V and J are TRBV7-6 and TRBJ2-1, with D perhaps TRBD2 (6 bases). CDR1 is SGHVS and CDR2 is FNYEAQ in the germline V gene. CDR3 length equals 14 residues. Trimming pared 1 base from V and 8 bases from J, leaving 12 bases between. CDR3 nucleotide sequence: TGTGCCAGCAGCTTAGAGGAGGGACTCCATGAGCAGTTCTTC. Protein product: CASSLEEGLHEQFF.

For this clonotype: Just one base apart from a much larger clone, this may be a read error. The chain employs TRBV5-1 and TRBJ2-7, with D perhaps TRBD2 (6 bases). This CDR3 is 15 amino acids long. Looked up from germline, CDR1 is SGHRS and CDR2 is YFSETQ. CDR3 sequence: CASSLAGTVTYEHYF. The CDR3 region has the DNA TGCGCCAGCAGCCTGGCCGGGACTGTCACCTACGAGCATTACTTC.

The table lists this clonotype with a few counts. CDR3 amino acids: CASSPRGDTWDSPLHF. The CDR3 DNA follows: TGTGCCAGCAGTCCCCGAGGGGACACGTGGGACTCACCCCTCCACTTT. The V call is TRBV12-3 or TRBV12-4, the J call TRBJ1-6; TRBD1 is a possible D gene (6 bases). V was shortened by 5 bases and J by 10 bases, with 21 bases between the two germline ends. The CDR3 is 16 amino acids.

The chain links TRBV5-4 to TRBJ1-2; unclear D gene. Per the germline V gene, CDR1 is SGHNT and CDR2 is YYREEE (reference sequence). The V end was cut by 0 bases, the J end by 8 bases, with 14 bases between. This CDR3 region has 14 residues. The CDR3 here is CASSLVQDKGGYTF. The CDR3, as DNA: TGTGCCAGCAGCTTGGTCCAGGATAAAGGAGGCTACACCTTC.

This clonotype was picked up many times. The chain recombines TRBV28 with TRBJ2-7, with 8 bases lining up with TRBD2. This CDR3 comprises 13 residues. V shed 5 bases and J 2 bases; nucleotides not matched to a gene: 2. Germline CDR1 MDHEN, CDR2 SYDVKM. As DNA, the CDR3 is TGTGCCAGCAGTAAGCGGGGGACCTACGAGCAGTACTTC. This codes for CASSKRGTYEQYF.